The source of this TCR beta chain is a study of STAT5B mutations in CD4+ large granular lymphocyte leukemia. The survey-level immunoSEQ assay was used. Data came from immunoSEQ multiplex PCR; TCRdb stores just in-frame clones and leaves some out. The data hold 40,000 to 55,000 clones, with 65% to 90% observed a single time. Trimming pared 1 base from V and 11 bases from J, leaving 23 bases between. Germline values: CDR1 SGHTA, CDR2 FQGNSA. This CDR3 has 16 amino acids. This TCR came from a human donor in good health. The specimen sequenced was CD4+ T cells from blood buffy coats. The genes are TRBV7-2 and TRBJ2-5; D could derive from TRBD1 or TRBD2 (8 bases each). The chain's CDR3 is CASSLVGQVSGGEQYF. Here the CDR3 DNA reads TGTGCCAGCAGCTTAGTGGGACAGGTTTCGGGGGGGGAGCAGTACTTC.